A selection of T cell receptor beta chains follows, all from one sample in a study of T cell repertoires in cytomegalovirus infection. TCRdb recomputed calls from the reads with MiXCR, one row per CDR3 protein. The top ten hold around 2.6% of the sample, which has approximately 750,000 distinct CDR3 sequences, 35% to 40% seen once. The material sequenced was PBMCs. Receptors originate from a human donor in good health (CMV status not recorded). Some clones in this sample may be carry-over from other donors' samples. Both conserved end residues are part of each CDR3. D genes are given only for firm matches. Clone size is given for some rows only: seen once, a few or many times, or a class if the clone is expanded.

>TRBJ1-1|TRBV6-2/TRBV6-3|.|few
TGTGCCAGCAGTTACTCGGACCGGGGAGCTTTCTTT
CASSYSDRGAFF
>TRBJ2-3|TRBV5-6|.|many
TGTGCCAGCGGCAGTTCTAGCACAGATACGCAGTATTTT
CASGSSSTDTQYF
>TRBJ2-4|TRBV7-2|.|many
TGTGCCAGCAGCTTAGCCTCGGCTTGGTACCGAGACAAAAACATTCAGTACTTC
CASSLASAWYRDKNIQYF
>TRBJ2-5|TRBV30|.|few
TGTGCCTGGAGTGGGACCCCGGAGACCCAGTACTTC
CAWSGTPETQYF
>TRBJ1-1|TRBV6-6|.|.
TGTGCCAGCAGTGCGCTTGGGGGGGGGCGGAACACTGAAGCTTTATTT
CASSALGGGRNTEALF
>TRBJ1-1|TRBV7-6|.|.
TGTGCCAGCAGCGTTCACTCGAAGGACACTGAAGCTTTCTTT
CASSVHSKDTEAFF
>TRBJ1-3|TRBV5-1|.|few
TGCGCCAGCAGCTTAGACATCTCTGGAAACACCATATATTTT
CASSLDISGNTIYF
>TRBJ1-1|TRBV12-3/TRBV12-4|.|.
TGTGCCAGCAGGCCGCAGGGCAGGGGAGCGAACACTGAAGCTTTCTTT
CASRPQGRGANTEAFF
>TRBJ1-4|TRBV7-9|.|.
TGTGCCAGCAGCCCGGTGTTGCGGAAGAATGAAAAACTGTTTTTT
CASSPVLRKNEKLFF
>TRBJ1-5|TRBV19|TRBD1|few
TGTGCCACTAATACAGGGGCGAATCAGCCCCAGCATTTT
CATNTGANQPQHF
>TRBJ2-1|TRBV7-2|TRBD2|.
TGTGCCAGCAGCTTAAGGGCCCTAGCGGGGGGGCCCTACAATGAGCAGTTCTTC
CASSLRALAGGPYNEQFF
>TRBJ1-2|TRBV19|.|.
TGTGCCAGTACCCCCGGGCCCGGCGGGGGCTACACCTTC
CASTPGPGGGYTF
>TRBJ2-3|TRBV7-2|TRBD2|once
TGTGCCAGCAGCGCTCTAGCGGGAGTGCTAGATACGCAGTATTTT
CASSALAGVLDTQYF
>TRBJ1-1|TRBV28|.|.
TGTGCCAGCGGACAGTACATGAACACTGAAGCTTTCTTT
CASGQYMNTEAFF
>TRBJ1-2|TRBV7-2|.|few
TGTGCCAGCAGCCCTGGACGGGGAAACTATGGCTACACCTTC
CASSPGRGNYGYTF
>TRBJ2-6|TRBV11-1|.|once
TGTGCCAGCAGCCCACGAGGGAACAGGGCCAACGTCCTGACTTTC
CASSPRGNRANVLTF
>TRBJ2-7|TRBV19|.|.
TGTGCCAGTAGCCGCCTGCTCTCTACCACTAGCGAGCAGTACTTC
CASSRLLSTTSEQYF
>TRBJ1-2|TRBV15|.|once
TGTGCCACCAGCAGAGCTACAGGGAATCAGCTCTATGGCTACACCTTC
CATSRATGNQLYGYTF
>TRBJ1-2|TRBV27|.|.
TGTGCCAGCAGTTTCAGTGGCCGGGAATATGGCTACACCTTC
CASSFSGREYGYTF
>TRBJ2-7|TRBV7-3|.|once
TGTGCCAGCAGCCACATAGGCGGCCGAGGGCAGGGCGATTCATCCTACGAGCAGTACTTC
CASSHIGGRGQGDSSYEQYF
>TRBJ1-4|TRBV5-8|.|.
TGTGCCAGCAGCTTTTCAGGGGCGGTAGTGGGAAAACTGTTTTTT
CASSFSGAVVGKLFF
>TRBJ2-1|TRBV3-1|TRBD2|.
TGTGCCAGCAGCCACGGAAGACTAGCGGCTCGATCCTACAATGAGCAGTTCTTC
CASSHGRLAARSYNEQFF
>TRBJ2-3|TRBV5-1|.|few
TGCGCCAGCAGCGATCTACAGGGCGATACGCAGTATTTT
CASSDLQGDTQYF
>TRBJ2-5|TRBV5-1|.|once
TGCGCCAGCAGCCCCGGTACAGGGACGGGGGAGACCCAGTACTTC
CASSPGTGTGETQYF
>TRBJ2-7|TRBV24-1|TRBD2|once
TGTTCCACCAGTGACCCGACTAGCGGGGACTACGAGCAGTACTTC
CSTSDPTSGDYEQYF
>TRBJ2-7|TRBV7-6|.|few
TGTGCCAGCAGCCGAGAGATCCTACTCGAGCAGTACTTC
CASSREILLEQYF
>TRBJ2-7|TRBV10-2|TRBD2|.
TGCGCCAGCAGTGAAGCGGGGAGCGAGCAGTACTTC
CASSEAGSEQYF
>TRBJ1-3|TRBV6-5|TRBD1|.
TGTGCCAGCCGGTCCAAGGACAGGGGCCCCGGAAACACCATATATTTT
CASRSKDRGPGNTIYF
>TRBJ1-2|TRBV19|TRBD1|.
TGTGCCAGCCGGGACAGCATCTCCTATGGCTACACCTTC
CASRDSISYGYTF
>TRBJ1-4|TRBV5-4|.|.
TGTGCCAGCAGCTTGGACAGGGCCCTAACTAATGAAAAACTGTTTTTT
CASSLDRALTNEKLFF
>TRBJ2-2|TRBV12-3/TRBV12-4|TRBD1|.
TGTGCCAGCAGTTCCCACAGGGGGCGAAGCGGGGAGCTGTTTTTT
CASSSHRGRSGELFF
>TRBJ1-5|TRBV19|.|many
TGTGCCAGTAGTATAGCATCCCGCTATAGCAATCAGCCCCAGCATTTT
CASSIASRYSNQPQHF
>TRBJ2-1|TRBV6-5|TRBD1|few
TGTGCCAGCAGTTACGGGGGGGGACAGGGGACAAATGAGCAGTTCTTC
CASSYGGGQGTNEQFF
>TRBJ1-3|TRBV28|TRBD1|.
TGTGCCAGCAGCCCGACAGGGCTCGGTGGAAACACCATATATTTT
CASSPTGLGGNTIYF
>TRBJ2-7|TRBV19|.|.
TGTGCCAGTAGCATCAAGGACACCGCCTACGAGCAGTACTTC
CASSIKDTAYEQYF
>TRBJ1-5|TRBV12-3/TRBV12-4|.|few
TGTGCCAGCAGTTTAGCCGGGACGGCGGGGGAGCCCCAGCATTTT
CASSLAGTAGEPQHF
>TRBJ2-5|TRBV27|TRBD2|.
TGTGCCAGCAGCTTTCGAGATCCGGGACTAGCGGGATATGGGACCCAGTACTTC
CASSFRDPGLAGYGTQYF
>TRBJ2-2|TRBV28|.|few
TGTGCCAGTCGGGACACTAGGAACACCGGGGAGCTGTTTTTT
CASRDTRNTGELFF
>TRBJ2-7|TRBV6-2/TRBV6-3|TRBD2|few
TGTGCCAGCAGCTATACGCGGACTAGCGGGGACTACGAGCAGTACTTC
CASSYTRTSGDYEQYF
>TRBJ2-3|TRBV5-3|TRBD2|.
TGTGCCAGCAGCTCGCCCCTTCTAGCGGGGGGTAGCACAGATACGCAGTATTTT
CASSSPLLAGGSTDTQYF
>TRBJ1-1|TRBV27|TRBD1|few
TGTGCCAGCCGGGACAGGGAGGGGACTGAAGCTTTCTTT
CASRDREGTEAFF
>TRBJ1-1|TRBV5-1|.|.
TGCGCCAGCAGCGACGGGGGTTATGAAGCTTTCTTT
CASSDGGYEAFF
>TRBJ2-5|TRBV3-1|.|.
TGTGCCAGCAGCCAGACGAGAGGGGAAGCAGGGGCAGAGACCCAGTACTTC
CASSQTRGEAGAETQYF
>TRBJ2-4|TRBV11-2|.|.
TGTGCCAGCAGCCGACTACAGGGAGTTCGGATTCAGTACTTC
CASSRLQGVRIQYF